The 6 T cell receptor beta chains listed next were all sequenced from one sample in a study of blood T cell repertoires in COVID-19 (dated by TCRdb to 2018 to 2020). The library was prepared using the immunoSEQ multiplex PCR assay. TCRdb holds this immuneACCESS table with in-frame rearrangements only. Some clones are missing; in checked studies, unresolved V genes explain under half, and the rest has no known cause. The sample yields about 80,000 clones; over 70% were counted once. The ten largest clones add up to 10% to 15% of the sample. Input material: peripheral blood. The receptors shown here come from a man aged 80 or over with acute or convalescent COVID-19.

The gene calls are TRBV18 and TRBJ2-1; D not certain. The CDR3 extends over 18 amino acids. Trimming pared 0 bases from V and 3 bases from J, leaving 18 bases between. Germline V lookup: CDR1 KGHSH, CDR2 LQKENI. The CDR3 nucleotides are TGTGCCAGCTCACCACCGAACCCCCCTCGCGGCGGCTACAATGAGCAGTTCTTC. Its translation: CASSPPNPPRGGYNEQFF.

This clone has just a few counts. V usage is TRBV19 and J usage is TRBJ1-6; 7 bases are a match to TRBD1. J was trimmed by 2 bases and V by 4 bases; bases with no gene match: 5. The CDR3 sequence is 16 residues long. Germline loops: CDR1 LNHDA, CDR2 SQIVND (reference sequence). The CDR3 spells CASSTSQGTYNSPLHF. For the CDR3, the DNA is TGTGCCAGTAGTACCTCACAGGGGACCTATAATTCACCCCTCCACTTT. Full variable domain (rest looked up from reference TRBV19 and TRBJ1-6): DGGITQSPKYLFRKEGQNVTLSCEQNLNHDAMYWYRQDPGQGLRLIYYSQIVNDFQKGDIAEGYSVSREKKESFPLTVTSAQKNPTAFYLCASSTSQGTYNSPLHFGNGTRLTVT.

This clone turned up a few times. The CDR3, as DNA: TGTGCCAGCTTTAGGACAGGGATCAATGAGCAGTTCTTC. It codes for CASFRTGINEQFF. The chain is built from TRBV28 and TRBJ2-1, with TRBD1 matching 8 bases. Trimming at V came to 8 bases and at J to 6 bases, leaving 6 bases not matched to a gene. Germline V gene sequence: CDR1 MDHEN, CDR2 SYDVKM. This CDR3 contains 13 residues. Using reference TRBV28 and TRBJ2-1 for the parts outside the CDR3, the full variable domain is DVKVTQSSRYLVKRTGEKVFLECVQDMDHENMFWYRQDPGLGLRLIYFSYDVKMKEKGDIPEGYSVSREKKERFSLILESASTNQTSMYLCASFRTGINEQFFGPGTRLTVL.

This clone was seen a single time. The CDR3: CASTPPRGGYEGYTEAFF. The CDR3 nucleotides are TGTGCCAGTACCCCTCCTCGCGGGGGGTATGAGGGCTACACTGAAGCTTTCTTT. The chain has TRBV19 and TRBJ1-1, with a tentative D call TRBD1 (5 bases). Germline assignment: CDR1 LNHDA and CDR2 SQIVND (reference sequence). This CDR3 spans 18 amino acids. Trimming took off 7 bases at V and 3 bases at J, with 27 bases between the two ends.

This sequence joins TRBV9 and TRBJ1-2; the match to TRBD1 covers 10 bases. The CDR3 covers 16 residues. Germline V gene data show CDR1 as SGDLS and CDR2 as YYNGEE. The J segment lost 5 bases and the V segment lost 3 bases, leaving 10 bases of the junction unmatched. CDR3 bases: TGTGCCAGCAGCGGGCGTGGACAGGGGGAATCATATGGCTACACCTTC. As protein: CASSGRGQGESYGYTF.

This chain links TRBV18 with TRBJ2-7; 7 bases are a match to TRBD1. The CDR3 covers 17 residues. Looked up from germline, CDR1 is KGHSH and CDR2 is LQKENI. The ends lost 0 bases at V and 6 bases at J; junction bases unmatched: 14. The CDR3 coding sequence is TGTGCCAGCTCACCACCGTTGGGACAGACGACCCGGGGCGAGCAGTACTTC. Protein: CASSPPLGQTTRGEQYF.